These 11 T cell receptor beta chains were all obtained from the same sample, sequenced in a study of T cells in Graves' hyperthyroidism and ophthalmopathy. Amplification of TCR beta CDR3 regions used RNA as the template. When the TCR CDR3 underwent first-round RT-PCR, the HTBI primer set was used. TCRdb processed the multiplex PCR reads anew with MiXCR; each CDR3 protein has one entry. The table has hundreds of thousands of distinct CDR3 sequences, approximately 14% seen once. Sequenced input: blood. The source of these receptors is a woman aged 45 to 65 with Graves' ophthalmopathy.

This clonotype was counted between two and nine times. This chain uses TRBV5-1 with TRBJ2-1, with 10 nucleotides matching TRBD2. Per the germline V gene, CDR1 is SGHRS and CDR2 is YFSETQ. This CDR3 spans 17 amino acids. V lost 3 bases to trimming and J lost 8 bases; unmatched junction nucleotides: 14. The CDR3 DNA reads TGCGCCAGCAGCTGGAGAGATGGACTAGCGGAGCGAGATGAGCAGTTCTTC. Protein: CASSWRDGLAERDEQFF.

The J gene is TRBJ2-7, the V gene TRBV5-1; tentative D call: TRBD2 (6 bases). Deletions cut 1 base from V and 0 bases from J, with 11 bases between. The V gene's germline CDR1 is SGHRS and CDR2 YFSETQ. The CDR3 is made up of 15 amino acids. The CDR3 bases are TGCGCCAGCAGCTTGTTAGGGACTGACTCCTACGAGCAGTACTTC. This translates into CASSLLGTDSYEQYF.

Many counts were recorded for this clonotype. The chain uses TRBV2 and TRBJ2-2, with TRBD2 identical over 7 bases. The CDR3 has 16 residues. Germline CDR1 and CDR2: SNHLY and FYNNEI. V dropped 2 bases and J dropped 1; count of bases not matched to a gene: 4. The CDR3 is CASSERLAVNTGELFF. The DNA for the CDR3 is TGTGCCAGCAGTGAAAGGCTAGCGGTGAACACCGGGGAGCTGTTTTTT.

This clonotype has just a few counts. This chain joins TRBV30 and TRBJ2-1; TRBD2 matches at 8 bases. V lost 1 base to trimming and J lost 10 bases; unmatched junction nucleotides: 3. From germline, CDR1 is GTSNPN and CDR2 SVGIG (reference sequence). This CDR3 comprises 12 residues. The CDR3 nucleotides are TGTGCCTGGAGTGGACTAGCGAACGAGCAGTTCTTC. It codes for CAWSGLANEQFF. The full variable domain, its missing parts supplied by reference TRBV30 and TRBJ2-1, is SQTIHQWPATLVQPVGSPLSLECTVEGTSNPNLYWYRQAAGRGLQLLFYSVGIGQISSEVPQNLSASRPQDRQFILSSKKLLLSDSGFYLCAWSGLANEQFFGPGTRLTVL.

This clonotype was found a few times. The CDR3 DNA reads TGTGCCAGCAGCCTCCGACAGGGGGCCTATGAGCAGTTCTTC. It yields the protein CASSLRQGAYEQFF. J is TRBJ2-1 and V is TRBV7-3, with TRBD1 matching over 10 bases. Germline CDR1 and CDR2: SGHTA and FQGTGA. J gave up 8 bases and V 5 bases, and 6 bases lay outside the gene matches. This CDR3 comprises 14 residues.

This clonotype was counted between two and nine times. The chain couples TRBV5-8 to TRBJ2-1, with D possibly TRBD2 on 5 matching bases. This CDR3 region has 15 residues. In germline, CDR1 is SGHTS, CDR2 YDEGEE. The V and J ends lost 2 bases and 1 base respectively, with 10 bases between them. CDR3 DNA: TGTGCCAGCAGCTTTAGCGCTTATTCCTACAATGAGCAGTTCTTC. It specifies CASSFSAYSYNEQFF.

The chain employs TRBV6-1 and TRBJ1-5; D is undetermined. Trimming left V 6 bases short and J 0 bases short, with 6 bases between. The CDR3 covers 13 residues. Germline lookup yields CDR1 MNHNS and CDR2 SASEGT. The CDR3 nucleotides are TGTGCCAGCAGAATTCTTAGCAATCAGCCCCAGCATTTT. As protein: CASRILSNQPQHF.

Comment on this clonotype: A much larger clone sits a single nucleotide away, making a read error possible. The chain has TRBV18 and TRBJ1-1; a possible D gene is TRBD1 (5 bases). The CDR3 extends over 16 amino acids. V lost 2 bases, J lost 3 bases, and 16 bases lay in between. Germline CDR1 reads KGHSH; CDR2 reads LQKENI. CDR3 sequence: CASSPERTNRDTEAFF. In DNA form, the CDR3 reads TGTGCCAGCTCACCAGAGAGGACAAACCGGGACACTGAAGCTTTCTTT.

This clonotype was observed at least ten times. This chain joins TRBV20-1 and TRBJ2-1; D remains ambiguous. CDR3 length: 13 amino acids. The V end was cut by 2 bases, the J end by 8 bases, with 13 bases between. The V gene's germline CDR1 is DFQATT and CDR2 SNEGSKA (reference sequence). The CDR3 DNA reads TGCAGTGCTAGATTGGGAACACTGGATGAGCAGTTCTTC. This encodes CSARLGTLDEQFF.

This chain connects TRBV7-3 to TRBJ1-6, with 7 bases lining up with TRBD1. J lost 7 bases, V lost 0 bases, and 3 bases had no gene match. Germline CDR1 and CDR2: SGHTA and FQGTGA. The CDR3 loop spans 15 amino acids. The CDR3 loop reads CASSLTTGSNSPLHF. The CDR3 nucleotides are TGTGCCAGCAGCTTAACGACAGGGTCCAATTCACCCCTCCACTTT.

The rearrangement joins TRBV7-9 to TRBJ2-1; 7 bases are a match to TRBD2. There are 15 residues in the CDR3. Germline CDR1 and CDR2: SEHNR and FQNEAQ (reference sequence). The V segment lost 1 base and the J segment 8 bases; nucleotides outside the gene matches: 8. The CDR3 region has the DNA TGTGCCAGCAGCTTAGAATGGCAGCGGGATTATGAGCAGTTCTTC. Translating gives CASSLEWQRDYEQFF.